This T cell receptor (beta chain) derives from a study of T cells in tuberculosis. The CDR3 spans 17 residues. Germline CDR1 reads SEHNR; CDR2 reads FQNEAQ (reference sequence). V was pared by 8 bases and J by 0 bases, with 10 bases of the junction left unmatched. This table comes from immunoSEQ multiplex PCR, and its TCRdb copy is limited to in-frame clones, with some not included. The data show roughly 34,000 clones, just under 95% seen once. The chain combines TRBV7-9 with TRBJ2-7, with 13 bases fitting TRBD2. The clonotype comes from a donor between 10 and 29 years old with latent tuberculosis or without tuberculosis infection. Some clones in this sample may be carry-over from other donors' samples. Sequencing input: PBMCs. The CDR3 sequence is CASSFRTSGGSSYEQYF. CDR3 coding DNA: TGTGCCAGCTCCTTCCGGACTAGCGGGGGTAGCTCCTACGAGCAGTACTTC.